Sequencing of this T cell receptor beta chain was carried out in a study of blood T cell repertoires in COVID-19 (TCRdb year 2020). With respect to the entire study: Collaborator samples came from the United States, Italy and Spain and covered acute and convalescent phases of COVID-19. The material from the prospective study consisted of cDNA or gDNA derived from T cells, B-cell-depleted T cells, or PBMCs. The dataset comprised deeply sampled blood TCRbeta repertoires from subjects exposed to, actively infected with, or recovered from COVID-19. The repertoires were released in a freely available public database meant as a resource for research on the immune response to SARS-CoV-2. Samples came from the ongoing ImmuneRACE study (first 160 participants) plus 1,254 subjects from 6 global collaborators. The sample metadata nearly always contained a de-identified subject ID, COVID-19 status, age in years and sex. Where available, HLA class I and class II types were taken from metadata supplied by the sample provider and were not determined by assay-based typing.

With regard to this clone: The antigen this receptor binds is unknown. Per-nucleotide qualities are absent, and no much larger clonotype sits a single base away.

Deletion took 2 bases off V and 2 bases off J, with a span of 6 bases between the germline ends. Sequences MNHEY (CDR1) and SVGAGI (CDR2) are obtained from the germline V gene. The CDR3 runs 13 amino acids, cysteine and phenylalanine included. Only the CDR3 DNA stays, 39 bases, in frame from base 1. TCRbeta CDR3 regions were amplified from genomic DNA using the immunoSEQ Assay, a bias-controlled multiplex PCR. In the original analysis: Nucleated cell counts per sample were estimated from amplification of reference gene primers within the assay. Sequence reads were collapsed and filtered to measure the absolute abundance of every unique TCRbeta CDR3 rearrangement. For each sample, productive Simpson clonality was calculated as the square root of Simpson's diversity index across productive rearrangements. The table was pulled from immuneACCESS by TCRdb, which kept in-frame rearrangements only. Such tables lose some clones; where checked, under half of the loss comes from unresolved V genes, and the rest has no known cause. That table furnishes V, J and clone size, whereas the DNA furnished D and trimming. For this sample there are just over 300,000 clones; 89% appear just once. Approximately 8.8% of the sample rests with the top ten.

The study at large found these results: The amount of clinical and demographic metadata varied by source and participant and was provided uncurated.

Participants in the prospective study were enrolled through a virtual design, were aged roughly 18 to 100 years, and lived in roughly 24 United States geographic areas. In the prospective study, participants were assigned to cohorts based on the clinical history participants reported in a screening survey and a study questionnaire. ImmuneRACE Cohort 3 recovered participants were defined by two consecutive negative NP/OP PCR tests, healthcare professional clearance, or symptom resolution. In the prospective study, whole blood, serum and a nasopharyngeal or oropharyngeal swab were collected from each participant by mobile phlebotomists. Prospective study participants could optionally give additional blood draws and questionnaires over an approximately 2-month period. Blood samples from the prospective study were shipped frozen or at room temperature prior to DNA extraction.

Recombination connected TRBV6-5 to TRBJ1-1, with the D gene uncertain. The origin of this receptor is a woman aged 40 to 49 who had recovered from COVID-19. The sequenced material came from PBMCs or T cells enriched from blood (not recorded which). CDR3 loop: CASSYNGNTEAFF. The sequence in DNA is TGTGCCAGCAGTTACAACGGTAACACTGAAGCTTTCTTT.